The present T cell receptor beta chain was sequenced within a study of T cell repertoires in cytomegalovirus infection. In the study overall: Indicated by public TCR beta signatures were CMV infection and matching HLA type. The study, taken as a whole, reports: Within the response measured ex vivo, HLA-C-restricted CMV-specific TCR beta clonotypes were dominant.

The CDR3 consists of 15 residues. The V gene end was trimmed by 5 bases and the J gene end by 4 bases; junction bases not matched to a gene: 9. The germline V gene has CDR1 SGHVS and CDR2 FQNEAQ. Using its own MiXCR run on the reads, TCRdb lists one record per CDR3 protein. This table holds fewer than 200,000 distinct CDR3 sequences, 15% to 20% found once. This clonotype was seen a few times. Its target is unknown. The genes are TRBV7-8 and TRBJ2-7; 9 bases agree with TRBD1. This clonotype originated in a human donor in good health (CMV status not recorded). Some clones in this sample may be carry-over from other donors' samples. The sequenced material came from PBMCs. DNA for the CDR3: TGTGCCAGCAGCCAACGGTTGACAGGGGGGTACGAGCAGTACTTC. This codes for CASSQRLTGGYEQYF.